This T cell receptor (beta chain) came from a study of regulatory T cells in long-lasting Graves disease. Study at large: Newly diagnosed Graves' patients took antithyroid drugs under 3 months.

J gave up 10 bases and V 1 base, and 7 bases lay outside the gene matches. From germline, CDR1 is LGHNT and CDR2 FRNRAP. The CDR3 is 14 amino acids. Regarding the study as a whole: Favored usage of TRBV28, TRBJ1-2 and TRBJ2-5 was recorded in persistent disease. Results may be inaccurate due to the small sample size.

Time point here: newly diagnosed GD, antithyroid drugs for less than 3 months. The TCR library used RNA extracted from PBMCs. Many counts were recorded for this clonotype. The antigen is unknown. Construction of the TCR beta libraries employed iRepertoire HTBI primers in conjunction with Arm-PCR of CDR3 regions. TCRdb redid the calling of the multiplex PCR reads with MiXCR, one entry per CDR3 protein. Here the sample spans approximately 400,000 distinct CDR3 sequences, roughly a sixth being singletons. The rearrangement joins TRBV12-5 to TRBJ2-1; 7 nucleotides match TRBD1. The sequencing here drew on peripheral blood mononuclear cells (PBMCs), taken at new diagnosis, from a patient treated with antithyroid drugs. This sequence originates from a female donor with Graves disease. Here the CDR3 DNA reads TGTGCTAGTGGTTTGGCCGGACAGGTCTTGGAGCAGTTCTTC. Residues: CASGLAGQVLEQFF.